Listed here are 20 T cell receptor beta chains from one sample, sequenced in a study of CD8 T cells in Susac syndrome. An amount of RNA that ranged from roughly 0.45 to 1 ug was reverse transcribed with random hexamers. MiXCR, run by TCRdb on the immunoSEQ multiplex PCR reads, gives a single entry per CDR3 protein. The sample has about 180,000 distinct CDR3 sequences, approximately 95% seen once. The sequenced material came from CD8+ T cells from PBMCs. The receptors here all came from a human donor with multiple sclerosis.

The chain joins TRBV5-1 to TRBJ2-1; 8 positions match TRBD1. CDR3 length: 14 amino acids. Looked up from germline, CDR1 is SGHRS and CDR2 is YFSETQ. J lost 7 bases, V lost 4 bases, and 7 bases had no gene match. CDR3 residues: CASSPDRGHNEQFF. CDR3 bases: TGCGCCAGCAGCCCTGACAGGGGACATAATGAGCAGTTCTTC.

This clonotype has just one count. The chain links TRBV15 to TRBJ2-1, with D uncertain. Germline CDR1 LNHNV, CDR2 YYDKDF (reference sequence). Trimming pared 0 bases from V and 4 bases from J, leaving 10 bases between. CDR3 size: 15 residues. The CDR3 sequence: CATSRDQAGYNEQFF. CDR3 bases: TGTGCCACCAGCAGAGATCAAGCCGGATACAATGAGCAGTTCTTC.

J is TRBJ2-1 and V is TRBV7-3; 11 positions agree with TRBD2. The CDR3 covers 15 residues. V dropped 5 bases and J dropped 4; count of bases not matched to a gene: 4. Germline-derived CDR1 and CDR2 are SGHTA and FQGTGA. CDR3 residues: CASSNSSGGYNEQFF. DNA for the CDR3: TGTGCCAGCAGCAATTCTAGCGGGGGGTACAATGAGCAGTTCTTC. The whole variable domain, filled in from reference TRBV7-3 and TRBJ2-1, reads GAGVSQTPSNKVTEKGKYVELRCDPISGHTALYWYRQSLGQGPEFLIYFQGTGAADDSGLPNDRFFAVRPEGSVSTLKIQRTERGDSAVYLCASSNSSGGYNEQFFGPGTRLTVL.

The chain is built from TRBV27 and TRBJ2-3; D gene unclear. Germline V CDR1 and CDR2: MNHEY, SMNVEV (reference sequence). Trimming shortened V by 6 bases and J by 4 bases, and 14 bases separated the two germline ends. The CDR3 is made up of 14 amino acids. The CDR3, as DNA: TGTGCCAGCAGCCCGACGATGTTTGCAGATACGCAGTATTTT. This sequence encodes CASSPTMFADTQYF.

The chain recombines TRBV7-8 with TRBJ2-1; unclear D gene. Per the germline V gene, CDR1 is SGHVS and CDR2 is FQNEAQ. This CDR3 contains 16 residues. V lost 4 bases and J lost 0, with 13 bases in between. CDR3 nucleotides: TGTGCCAGCAGCTCCCCCGTCGCAGGCTCCTACAATGAGCAGTTCTTC. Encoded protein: CASSSPVAGSYNEQFF.

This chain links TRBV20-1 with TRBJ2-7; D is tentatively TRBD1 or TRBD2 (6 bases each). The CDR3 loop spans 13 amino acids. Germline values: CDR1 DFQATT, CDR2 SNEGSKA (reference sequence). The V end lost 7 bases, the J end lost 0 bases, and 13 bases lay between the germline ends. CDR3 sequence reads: CSVGGPPSYEQYF. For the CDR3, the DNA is TGCAGTGTCGGGGGCCCCCCCTCCTACGAGCAGTACTTC.

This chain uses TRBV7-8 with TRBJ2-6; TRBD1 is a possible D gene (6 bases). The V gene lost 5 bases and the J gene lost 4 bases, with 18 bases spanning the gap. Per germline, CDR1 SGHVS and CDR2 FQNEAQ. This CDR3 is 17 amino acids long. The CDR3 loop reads CASSSSVGQTGANVLTF. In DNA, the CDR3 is TGTGCCAGCAGCAGCAGCGTTGGACAGACAGGGGCCAACGTCCTGACTTTC.

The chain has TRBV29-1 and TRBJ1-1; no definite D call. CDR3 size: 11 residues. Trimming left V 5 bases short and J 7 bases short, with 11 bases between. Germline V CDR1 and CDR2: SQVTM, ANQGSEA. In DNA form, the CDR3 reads TGCAGCGTTTTTGAATTTAATGAAGCTTTCTTT. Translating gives CSVFEFNEAFF.

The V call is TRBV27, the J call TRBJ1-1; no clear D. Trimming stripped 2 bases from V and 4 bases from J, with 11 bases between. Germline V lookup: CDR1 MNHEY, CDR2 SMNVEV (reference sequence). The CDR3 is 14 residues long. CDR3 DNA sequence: TGTGCCAGCAGTTTAGGAGGATCGGGCACTGAAGCTTTCTTT. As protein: CASSLGGSGTEAFF.

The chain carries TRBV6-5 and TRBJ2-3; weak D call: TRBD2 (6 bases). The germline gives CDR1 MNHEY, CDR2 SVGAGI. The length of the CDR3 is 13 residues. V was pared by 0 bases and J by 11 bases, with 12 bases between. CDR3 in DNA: TGTGCCAGCAGTTACTCCTTGGAGGGAAGGCAGTATTTT. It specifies CASSYSLEGRQYF.

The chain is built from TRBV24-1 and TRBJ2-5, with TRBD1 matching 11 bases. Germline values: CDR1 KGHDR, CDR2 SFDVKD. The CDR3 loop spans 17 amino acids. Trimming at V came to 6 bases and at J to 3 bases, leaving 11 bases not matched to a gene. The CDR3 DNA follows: TGTGCCACCAGTCCCGGGAGGACAGGGGGCTTGGAAGAGACCCAGTACTTC. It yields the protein CATSPGRTGGLEETQYF.

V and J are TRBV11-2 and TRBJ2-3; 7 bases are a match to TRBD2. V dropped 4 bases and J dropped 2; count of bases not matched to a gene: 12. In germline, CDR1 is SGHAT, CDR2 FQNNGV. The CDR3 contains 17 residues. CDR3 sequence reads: CASSSREADGYTDTQYF. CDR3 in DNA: TGTGCCAGCAGCTCCCGGGAGGCGGACGGGTACACAGATACGCAGTATTTT.

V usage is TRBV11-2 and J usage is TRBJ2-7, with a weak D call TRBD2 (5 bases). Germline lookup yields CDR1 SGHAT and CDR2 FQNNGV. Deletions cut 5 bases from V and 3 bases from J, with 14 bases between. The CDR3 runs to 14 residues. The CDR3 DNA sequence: TGTGCCAGCAGCCCCGGGGAGAGAGGCTACGAGCAGTACTTC. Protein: CASSPGERGYEQYF.

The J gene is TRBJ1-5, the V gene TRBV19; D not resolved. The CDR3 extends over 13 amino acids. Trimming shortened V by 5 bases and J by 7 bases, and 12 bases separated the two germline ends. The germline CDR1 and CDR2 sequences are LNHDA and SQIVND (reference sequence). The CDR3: CASSPHVAQPQHF. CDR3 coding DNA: TGTGCCAGTAGTCCCCACGTTGCGCAGCCCCAGCATTTT. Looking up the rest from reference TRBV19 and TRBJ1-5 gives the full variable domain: DGGITQSPKYLFRKEGQNVTLSCEQNLNHDAMYWYRQDPGQGLRLIYYSQIVNDFQKGDIAEGYSVSREKKESFPLTVTSAQKNPTAFYLCASSPHVAQPQHFGDGTRLSIL.

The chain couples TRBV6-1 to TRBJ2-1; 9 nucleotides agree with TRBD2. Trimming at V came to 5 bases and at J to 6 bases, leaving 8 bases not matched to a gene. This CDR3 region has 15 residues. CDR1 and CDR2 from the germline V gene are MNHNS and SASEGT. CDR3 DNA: TGTGCCAGCAGTTTTAGGGCGGGAGGGGTCAATGAGCAGTTCTTC. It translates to CASSFRAGGVNEQFF.

CDR3 region: CSATHTGDYEQYF. The CDR3 DNA sequence: TGCAGTGCTACCCACACAGGGGACTACGAGCAGTACTTC. The chain links TRBV20-1 to TRBJ2-7; TRBD1 matches at 7 bases. The ends lost 4 bases at V and 3 bases at J; junction bases unmatched: 6. Germline-derived CDR1 and CDR2 are DFQATT and SNEGSKA (reference sequence). This CDR3 spans 13 amino acids.

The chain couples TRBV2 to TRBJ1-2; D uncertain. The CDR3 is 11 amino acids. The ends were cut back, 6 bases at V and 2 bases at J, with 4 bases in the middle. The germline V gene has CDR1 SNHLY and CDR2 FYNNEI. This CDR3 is CASSGNYGYTF. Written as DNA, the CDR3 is TGTGCCAGCAGCGGGAACTATGGCTACACCTTC.

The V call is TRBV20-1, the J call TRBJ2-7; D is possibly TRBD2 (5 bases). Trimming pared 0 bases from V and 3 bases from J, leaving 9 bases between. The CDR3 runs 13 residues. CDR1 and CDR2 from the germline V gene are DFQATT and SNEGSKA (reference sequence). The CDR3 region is CSARDERGYEQYF. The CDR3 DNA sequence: TGCAGTGCTAGAGATGAACGGGGCTACGAGCAGTACTTC.

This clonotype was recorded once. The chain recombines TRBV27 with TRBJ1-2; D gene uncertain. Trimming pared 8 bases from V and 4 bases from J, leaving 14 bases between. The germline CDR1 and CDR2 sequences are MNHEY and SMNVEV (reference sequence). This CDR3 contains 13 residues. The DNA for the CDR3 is TGTGCCAGCGGACTGTCGGGCGGCTATGGCTACACCTTC. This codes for CASGLSGGYGYTF.

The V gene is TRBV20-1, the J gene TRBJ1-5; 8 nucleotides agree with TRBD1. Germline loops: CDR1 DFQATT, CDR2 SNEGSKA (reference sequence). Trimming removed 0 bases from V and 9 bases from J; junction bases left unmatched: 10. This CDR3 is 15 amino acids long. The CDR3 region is CSARDGQGALGPQHF. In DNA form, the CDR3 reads TGCAGTGCTAGAGATGGGCAGGGGGCTCTGGGGCCCCAGCATTTT.